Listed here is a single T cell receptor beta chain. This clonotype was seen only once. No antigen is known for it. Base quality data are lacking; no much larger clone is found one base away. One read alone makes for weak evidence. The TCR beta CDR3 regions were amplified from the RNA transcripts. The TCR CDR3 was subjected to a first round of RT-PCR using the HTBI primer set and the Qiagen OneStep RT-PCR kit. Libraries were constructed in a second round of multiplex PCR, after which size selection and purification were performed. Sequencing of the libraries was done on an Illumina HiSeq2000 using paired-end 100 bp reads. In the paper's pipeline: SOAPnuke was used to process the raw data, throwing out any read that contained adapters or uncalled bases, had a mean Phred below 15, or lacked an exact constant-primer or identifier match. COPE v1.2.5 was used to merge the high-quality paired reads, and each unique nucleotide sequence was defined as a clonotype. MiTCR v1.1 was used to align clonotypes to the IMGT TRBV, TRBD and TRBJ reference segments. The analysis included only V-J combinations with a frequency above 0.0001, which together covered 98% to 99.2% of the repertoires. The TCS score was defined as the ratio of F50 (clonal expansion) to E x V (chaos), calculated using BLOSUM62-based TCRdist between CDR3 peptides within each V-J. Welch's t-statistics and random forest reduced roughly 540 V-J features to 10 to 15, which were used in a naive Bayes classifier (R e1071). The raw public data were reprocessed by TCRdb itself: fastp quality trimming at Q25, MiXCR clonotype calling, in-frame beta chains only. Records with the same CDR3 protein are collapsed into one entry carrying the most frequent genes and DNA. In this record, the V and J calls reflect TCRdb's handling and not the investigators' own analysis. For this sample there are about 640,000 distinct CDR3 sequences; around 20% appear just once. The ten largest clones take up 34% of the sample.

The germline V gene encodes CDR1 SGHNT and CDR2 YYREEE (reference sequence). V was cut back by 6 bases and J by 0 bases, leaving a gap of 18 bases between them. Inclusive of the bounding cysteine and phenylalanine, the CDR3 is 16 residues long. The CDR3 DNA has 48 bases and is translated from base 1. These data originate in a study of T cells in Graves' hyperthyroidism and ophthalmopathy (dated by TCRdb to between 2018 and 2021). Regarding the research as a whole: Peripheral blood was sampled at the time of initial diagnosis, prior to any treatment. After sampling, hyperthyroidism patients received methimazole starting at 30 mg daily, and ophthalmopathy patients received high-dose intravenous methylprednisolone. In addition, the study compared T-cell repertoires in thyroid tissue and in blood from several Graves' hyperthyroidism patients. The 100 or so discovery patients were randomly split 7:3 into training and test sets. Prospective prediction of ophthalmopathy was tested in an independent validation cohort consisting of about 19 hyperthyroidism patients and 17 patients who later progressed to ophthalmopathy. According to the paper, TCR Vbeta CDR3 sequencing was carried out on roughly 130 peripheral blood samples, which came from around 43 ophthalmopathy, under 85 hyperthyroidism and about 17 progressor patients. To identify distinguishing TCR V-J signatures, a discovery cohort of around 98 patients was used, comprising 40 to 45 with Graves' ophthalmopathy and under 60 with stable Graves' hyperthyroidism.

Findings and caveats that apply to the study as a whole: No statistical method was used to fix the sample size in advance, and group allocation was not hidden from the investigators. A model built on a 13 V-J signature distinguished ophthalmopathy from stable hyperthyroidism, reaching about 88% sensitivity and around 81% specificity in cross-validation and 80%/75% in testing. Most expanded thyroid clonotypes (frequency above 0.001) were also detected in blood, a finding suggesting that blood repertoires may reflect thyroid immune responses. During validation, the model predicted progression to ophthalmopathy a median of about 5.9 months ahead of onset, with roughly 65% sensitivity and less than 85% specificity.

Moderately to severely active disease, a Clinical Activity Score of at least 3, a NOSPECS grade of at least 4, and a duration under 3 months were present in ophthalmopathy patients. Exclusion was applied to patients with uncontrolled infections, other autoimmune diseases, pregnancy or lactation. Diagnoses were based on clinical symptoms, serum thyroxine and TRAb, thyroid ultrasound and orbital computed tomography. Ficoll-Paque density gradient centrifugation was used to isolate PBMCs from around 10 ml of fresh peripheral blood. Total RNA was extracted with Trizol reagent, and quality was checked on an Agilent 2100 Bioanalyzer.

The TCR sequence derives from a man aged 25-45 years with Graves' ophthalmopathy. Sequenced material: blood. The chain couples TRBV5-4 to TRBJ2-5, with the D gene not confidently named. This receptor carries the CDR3 CASTLRAGTYQETQYF. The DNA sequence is TGTGCCAGCACCCTTAGGGCCGGAACGTACCAAGAGACCCAGTACTTC.